A selection of T cell receptor beta chains follows, all from one sample in a study of cytomegalovirus exposure and HLA in healthy donors. Clones were read by immunoSEQ multiplex PCR, and TCRdb kept only the in-frame ones, dropping some. This sample has hundreds of thousands of clones, with 85% to 90% found just once. Specimen: PBMCs. These receptors all stem from a woman aged 18-29 years in good health and CMV-seronegative. The conserved cysteine and the conserved F or W are not part of the CDR3 here.

TRBV27 | ASGGGQGGFYEQY
TRBV7-8 | ASTQGEETQY
TRBV28 | ASRTARGYT
TRBV6-5 | ASSYATGSSGAF
TRBV9 | ASSVITGGNTEAF
TRBV7-9 | ASSSSGMSSYNSPLH
TRBV5-6 | ASSEDGGRYEQY
TRBV19 | ASSIIENGNTIY
TRBV2 | ASKEGHGNTIY
TRBV13 | ASSLISGELF
TRBV6-5 | ASSSPYRDYGYT
TRBV7-6 | ASSPDVTEAF
TRBV5-1 | ASSLTSGGASYEQY
TRBV6-5 | ASSRDFYGYT
TRBV7-3 | ASSRSVSETQY
TRBV6-5 | ASSYSVQGLGEQY
TRBV5-1 | ASSRLAGGLQKNEQF
TRBV29-1 | SALTYREFLRNEQF
TRBV4-1 | ASSSDREMSEAF
TRBV18 | ASSQPITAEEQY
TRBV19 | ASREGEYSNQPQH
TRBV12-5 | ASASGALGNQPQH
TRBV2 | ASSEIVSRSNQPQH
TRBV7-3 | ASSLSGGATYNEQF
TRBV18 | ASSLGLAGENEQF
TRBV19 | ASGPGNTIY
TRBV27 | ASTGTGWGYT
TRBV9 | ASSALAGATGELF
TRBV6-5 | ASSYYNSPLH
TRBV5-1 | ASSWDGGYSYEQY
TRBV7-6 | ASSYSRETQY
TRBV9 | ASSQDGGVSEQY
TRBV27 | ASSLNTGSGYT
TRBV7-9 | ASSWLAGGEETQY
TRBV11-2 | ASSLGQAYTEAF
TRBV5-1 | ASREGTSYNSPLH
TRBV5-4 | ASSSSRWAYEQY
TRBV4-1 | ASSPVTDYNEQF
TRBV19 | ASSMEGTGESGYT
TRBV11-2 | AGGVSSYNEQF
TRBV7-2 | ASSLVGTSGAREQY
TRBV7-3 | ASSLRLAVDTQY
TRBV7-6 | ASSLGGARWNYGYT
TRBV5-1 | ASSQTSGQPWGNEQF
TRBV6-6 | ASSSGTGVTYEQY
TRBV27 | ASSLTSGGASVTGELF
TRBV19 | ASEILSPQVTEAF
TRBV21-1 | ASSNGSGGTTDTQY
TRBV6-5 | ASSTQEGPLGYT
TRBV1 | TSSQGLAGGHQKVDTQY
TRBV15 | ATSSYLGGWTEAF
TRBV19 | ASSIADSPLH
TRBV2 | ASIPTGGGNTEAF
TRBV19 | ASIKGQGLTSPLH